The next 30 T cell receptor beta chains were all read from a single sample in a study of blood T cell repertoires in COVID-19. Measured with immunoSEQ multiplex PCR; TCRdb has only the in-frame clones, and not every one. The sample has about 260,000 clones; 83% are singletons. Specimen: peripheral blood. These receptors were collected from a man aged 55-75 years who had recovered from COVID-19.

The chain couples TRBV6-5 to TRBJ2-1, with TRBD2 matching 8 bases. Trimming at V came to 5 bases and at J to 7 bases, leaving 4 bases not matched to a gene. The germline gives CDR1 MNHEY, CDR2 SVGAGI. The CDR3 spans 13 residues. CDR3 region: CASSNGGANEQFF. The CDR3 DNA is TGTGCCAGCAGTAACGGGGGGGCTAATGAGCAGTTCTTC.

The chain is built from TRBV27 and TRBJ1-1, with D possibly TRBD1 on 6 matching bases. V lost 4 bases to trimming and J lost 3 bases, with 18 bases between them. Germline CDR1 is MNHEY and CDR2 is SMNVEV (reference sequence). The CDR3 sequence is 16 residues long. The CDR3 coding sequence is TGTGCCAGCAGTTACCCCGAGGGGCAGGGGTACACTGAAGCTTTCTTT. Protein product: CASSYPEGQGYTEAFF.

The table lists this clone with many counts. V usage is TRBV14 and J usage is TRBJ2-1; tentative D call: TRBD1 (5 bases). V gave up 2 bases and J gave up 10 bases, with 18 bases separating them. The germline V gene has CDR1 SGHDN and CDR2 FVKESK. The CDR3 has 15 residues. The CDR3 here is CASSQYPLGRGEQFF. The CDR3 coding sequence is TGTGCCAGCAGCCAATATCCCCTCGGTAGGGGCGAGCAGTTCTTC.

V is TRBV28 and J is TRBJ1-6; TRBD1 matches at 9 bases. J lost 9 bases, V lost 5 bases, and 8 bases had no gene match. The germline V gene has CDR1 MDHEN and CDR2 SYDVKM. The CDR3 has 15 residues. CDR3 DNA sequence: TGTGCCAGCAGTGTCCAACAGGGGGCCGGTTCACCCCTCCACTTT. Translation: CASSVQQGAGSPLHF.

The chain links TRBV7-9 to TRBJ1-3, with 8 bases matching TRBD1. V trimming: 5 bases; J trimming: 0 bases; junction bases outside the gene matches: 6. This CDR3 spans 16 amino acids. Per the germline V gene, CDR1 is SEHNR and CDR2 is FQNEAQ (reference sequence). This CDR3 is CASSPTGVASGNTIYF. The CDR3 DNA is TGTGCCAGCAGCCCGACAGGGGTAGCCTCTGGAAACACCATATATTTT.

The chain uses TRBV19 and TRBJ2-2; TRBD1 matches 7 bases. CDR3 size: 15 residues. The ends lost 0 bases at V and 2 bases at J; junction bases unmatched: 0. Germline V lookup: CDR1 LNHDA, CDR2 SQIVND (reference sequence). CDR3 bases: TGTGCCAGTAGTATAGAAGGGGGCAACACCGGGGAGCTGTTTTTT. It is translated as CASSIEGGNTGELFF. Using reference TRBV19 and TRBJ2-2 for the parts outside the CDR3, the full variable domain is DGGITQSPKYLFRKEGQNVTLSCEQNLNHDAMYWYRQDPGQGLRLIYYSQIVNDFQKGDIAEGYSVSREKKESFPLTVTSAQKNPTAFYLCASSIEGGNTGELFFGEGSRLTVL.

The chain combines TRBV11-2 with TRBJ1-2; TRBD1 matches 10 bases. The CDR3 spans 18 residues. CDR1 SGHAT and CDR2 FQNNGV come from the germline V gene. Trimming removed 4 bases from V and 4 bases from J; junction bases left unmatched: 15. The CDR3 DNA sequence: TGTGCCAGCAGCTCCCTTCCGGGACAGGGGTCTCTCGGCTATGGCTACACCTTC. This gives the protein CASSSLPGQGSLGYGYTF. Combining the CDR3 with reference TRBV11-2 and TRBJ1-2 gives the whole variable domain EAGVAQSPRYKIIEKRQSVAFWCNPISGHATLYWYQQILGQGPKLLIQFQNNGVVDDSQLPKDRFSAERLKGVDSTLKIQPAKLEDSAVYLCASSSLPGQGSLGYGYTFGSGTRLTVV.

The V call is TRBV24-1, the J call TRBJ1-4, with D possibly TRBD1 on 5 matching bases. The germline gives CDR1 KGHDR, CDR2 SFDVKD. The CDR3 has 12 residues. V gave up 4 bases and J gave up 8 bases, with 7 bases separating them. The CDR3 reads CATSDPGEKLFF. The DNA for the CDR3 is TGTGCCACCAGTGACCCAGGGGAAAAACTGTTTTTT.

This chain joins TRBV6-5 and TRBJ1-1, with TRBD1 identical over 10 bases. The CDR3 runs to 15 residues. The V gene end was trimmed by 4 bases and the J gene end by 5 bases; junction bases not matched to a gene: 7. CDR1 MNHEY and CDR2 SVGAGI come from the germline V gene. This CDR3 is CASSSDRGFVTEAFF. The CDR3 DNA reads TGTGCCAGCAGTTCGGACAGGGGGTTTGTTACTGAAGCTTTCTTT.

The rearrangement links TRBV7-8 to TRBJ2-5; 7 bases fit TRBD2. The CDR3 has 15 residues. V dropped 6 bases and J dropped 2; count of bases not matched to a gene: 9. Looked up from germline, CDR1 is SGHVS and CDR2 is FQNEAQ. Written as DNA, the CDR3 is TGTGCCAGCAGACCCCGGGGAGGGATGCAAGAGACCCAGTACTTC. Translated, it gives CASRPRGGMQETQYF.

The chain is built from TRBV7-9 and TRBJ1-1; the D is unclear. Per germline, CDR1 SEHNR and CDR2 FQNEAQ (reference sequence). The CDR3 is 16 amino acids. V gave up 5 bases and J gave up 0 bases, with 16 bases separating them. The CDR3 is CASSEPRGNLNTEAFF. CDR3 coding DNA: TGTGCCAGCAGCGAACCGCGAGGGAACTTGAACACTGAAGCTTTCTTT. The full variable domain, with the rest looked up from reference TRBV7-9 and TRBJ1-1, is DTGVSQNPRHKITKRGQNVTFRCDPISEHNRLYWYRQTLGQGPEFLTYFQNEAQLEKSRLLSDRFSAERPKGSFSTLEIQRTEQGDSAMYLCASSEPRGNLNTEAFFGQGTRLTVV.

In DNA form, the CDR3 reads TGTGCCAGCAGCTTAGGGCTAGCGGGAGGAGGGACCGGGGAGCTGTTTTTT. Translating it yields CASSLGLAGGGTGELFF. The chain recombines TRBV11-2 with TRBJ2-2, with 11 bases aligning to TRBD2. This CDR3 is 17 amino acids long. The V gene's germline CDR1 is SGHAT and CDR2 FQNNGV. V dropped 1 base and J dropped 5; count of bases not matched to a gene: 6.

The chain employs TRBV6-1 and TRBJ1-1, with D tentatively TRBD1 (5 bases). The CDR3 totals 15 residues. Trimming shortened V by 0 bases and J by 4 bases, and 12 bases separated the two germline ends. Germline CDR1 MNHNS, CDR2 SASEGT. The CDR3 DNA follows: TGTGCCAGCAGTGAAGCGGGGAGGGGCTTCACTGAAGCTTTCTTT. Encoded protein: CASSEAGRGFTEAFF.

The chain uses TRBV28 and TRBJ2-7, with a possible D match to TRBD1 (5 bases). The CDR3 extends over 14 amino acids. Germline V gene data show CDR1 as MDHEN and CDR2 as SYDVKM. V was clipped by 6 bases and J by 5 bases, with 17 bases between them. This CDR3 is CASRPSWGPDEQYF. CDR3 nucleotide sequence: TGTGCCAGCAGACCGTCCTGGGGCCCCGACGAGCAGTACTTC.

The rearrangement joins TRBV3-1 (or the pseudogene TRBV3-2) to TRBJ2-5, with TRBD2 identical over 7 bases. V was pared by 1 base and J by 9 bases, with 8 bases of the junction left unmatched. This CDR3 is 14 amino acids long. Germline values: CDR1 LGHDT, CDR2 YNNKEL (reference sequence). In DNA, the CDR3 is TGTGCCAGCAGCCAAGTCGCTGGAGCGGGGTCCCAGTACTTC. Encoded protein: CASSQVAGAGSQYF.

The CDR3 nucleotides read TGTGCCAGCAGCTTAGTTGCGGGAGTGGGGGAGACCCAGTACTTC. It encodes CASSLVAGVGETQYF. The chain links TRBV7-2 to TRBJ2-5; TRBD2 matches at 7 bases. Germline V lookup: CDR1 SGHTA, CDR2 FQGNSA. This CDR3 region has 15 residues. V lost 1 base to trimming and J lost 5 bases; unmatched junction nucleotides: 7.

V usage is TRBV3-1 (or the pseudogene TRBV3-2) and J usage is TRBJ1-1, with TRBD1 as a possible D gene (6 bases). V lost 2 bases and J 8 bases, leaving 9 bases between the germline ends. The CDR3 spans 12 residues. Germline CDR1 is LGHDT and CDR2 is YNNKEL (reference sequence). CDR3 amino acids: CASSQHTGEAFF. The CDR3 DNA reads TGTGCCAGCAGCCAACATACAGGGGAAGCTTTCTTT.

V is TRBV7-3 and J is TRBJ2-1; 12 positions agree with TRBD2. The CDR3 runs 16 residues. With V trimmed by 6 bases and J by 6 bases, 9 bases remained unmatched. CDR1 is SGHTA and CDR2 is FQGTGA in the germline V gene. The CDR3 loop reads CASSPRLAGGRNEQFF. Written as DNA, the CDR3 is TGTGCCAGCAGTCCCCGGCTAGCGGGGGGGCGCAATGAGCAGTTCTTC.

This clone was observed a single time. The V call is TRBV15, the J call TRBJ2-5; D is possibly TRBD2 (6 bases). Germline values: CDR1 LNHNV, CDR2 YYDKDF (reference sequence). Trimming stripped 3 bases from V and 4 bases from J, with 18 bases between. This CDR3 is built from 16 residues. CDR3 protein: CATSRGRTTAAETQYF. The CDR3 coding sequence is TGTGCCACCAGCAGGGGCCGGACTACCGCCGCAGAGACCCAGTACTTC.

Note on this clone: The junction departs from germline at one end; a sequencing error may be responsible. The chain combines TRBV28 with TRBJ1-1; D is undetermined. This CDR3 has 12 residues. Germline V gene data show CDR1 as MDHEN and CDR2 as SYDVKM. This CDR3 reads CASSLILGQDFF. For the CDR3, the DNA is TGTGCCAGCAGTTTGATACTCGGGCAGGACTTTTTT.

This chain connects TRBV18 to TRBJ2-5, with 7 bases matching TRBD1. CDR1 KGHSH and CDR2 LQKENI come from the germline V gene. CDR3 size: 14 residues. The junction had 4 bases not matched to a gene; V was cut back by 4 bases and J by 2 bases. The CDR3 DNA sequence: TGTGCCAGCTCACAGGGACAGCCGCAAGAGACCCAGTACTTC. The encoded protein is CASSQGQPQETQYF.

This clone was recorded a few times. V usage is TRBV5-8 and J usage is TRBJ2-7; perhaps TRBD2 as D (6 bases). CDR1 and CDR2 from the germline V gene are SGHTS and YDEGEE. The V end was cut by 4 bases, the J end by 4 bases, with 18 bases between. CDR3 length: 15 amino acids. The CDR3 loop is CASSDPGLGVYEQYF. DNA of the CDR3: TGTGCCAGCAGCGATCCGGGACTCGGGGTGTACGAGCAGTACTTC.

Here the CDR3 reads CASSVGQRYEQYF. CDR3 DNA sequence: TGTGCCAGCAGCGTCGGACAGAGATACGAGCAGTACTTC. The rearrangement joins TRBV7-9 to TRBJ2-7; D possibly corresponds to TRBD1 (6 bases). V was cut by 5 bases and J by 4 bases, with 12 bases left in between. The germline gives CDR1 SEHNR, CDR2 FQNEAQ (reference sequence). The CDR3 consists of 13 residues. Complete variable domain (other parts from reference TRBV7-9 and TRBJ2-7): DTGVSQNPRHKITKRGQNVTFRCDPISEHNRLYWYRQTLGQGPEFLTYFQNEAQLEKSRLLSDRFSAERPKGSFSTLEIQRTEQGDSAMYLCASSVGQRYEQYFGPGTRLTVT.

This rearrangement joins TRBV29-1 to TRBJ2-2; TRBD2 aligns across 11 bases. V lost 6 bases, J lost 0 bases, and 6 bases stayed unmatched. This CDR3 has 16 residues. CDR1 is SQVTM and CDR2 is ANQGSEA in the germline V gene. The CDR3 DNA sequence: TGCAGCGTGACCGGGACTAGCGGATCGAACACCGGGGAGCTGTTTTTT. Translation: CSVTGTSGSNTGELFF.

A word on this clone: Other DNA sequences from this sample encode an identical CDR3 as well. The V gene is TRBV5-1, the J gene TRBJ2-7; TRBD2 matches at 9 bases. The CDR3 covers 14 residues. V was clipped by 0 bases and J by 3 bases; unmatched bases: 1. Germline assignment: CDR1 SGHRS and CDR2 YFSETQ. CDR3 in amino acids: CASSLAAGGYEQYF. The CDR3 nucleotides are TGCGCCAGCAGCTTGGCAGCGGGGGGCTACGAGCAGTACTTC.

CDR3 region: CAAISGTTASWEQYF. The CDR3 nucleotides are TGTGCCGCAATAAGCGGGACTACCGCGTCCTGGGAGCAGTACTTC. The chain couples TRBV30 to TRBJ2-7, with TRBD2 identical over 7 bases. Per the germline V gene, CDR1 is GTSNPN and CDR2 is SVGIG (reference sequence). CDR3 length equals 15 residues. V gave up 8 bases and J gave up 7 bases; unmatched junction bases: 20.

The rearrangement joins TRBV9 to TRBJ2-1, with 9 nucleotides matching TRBD2. Trimming cost V 0 bases and J 0 bases; bases outside gene matches: 1. Looked up from germline, CDR1 is SGDLS and CDR2 is YYNGEE. The CDR3 is 16 residues long. The CDR3, as DNA: TGTGCCAGCAGCGTAGAACTAGCGGGCTCCTACAATGAGCAGTTCTTC. Residues: CASSVELAGSYNEQFF.

The rearrangement joins TRBV28 to TRBJ1-3; 8 nucleotides line up with TRBD1. CDR3 size: 15 residues. Germline trimming cut 5 bases from V and 4 bases from J; bases unmatched to any gene: 7. Germline V gene data show CDR1 as MDHEN and CDR2 as SYDVKM. CDR3 region: CASSPQGAAGNTIYF. CDR3 nucleotides: TGTGCCAGCAGTCCCCAGGGGGCCGCGGGAAACACCATATATTTT.

The chain couples TRBV27 to TRBJ2-7, with D perhaps TRBD1 (5 bases). The CDR3 covers 13 residues. The V end was cut by 6 bases, the J end by 6 bases, with 15 bases between. The germline CDR1 and CDR2 sequences are MNHEY and SMNVEV (reference sequence). DNA for the CDR3: TGTGCCAGCAGGCCCCCAGGGTGGGGCGAGCAGTACTTC. Translated, it gives CASRPPGWGEQYF.

The chain employs TRBV2 and TRBJ2-7; D gene unclear. This CDR3 has 12 residues. The ends were cut back, 7 bases at V and 3 bases at J, with 10 bases in the middle. Germline V lookup: CDR1 SNHLY, CDR2 FYNNEI. The CDR3 protein is CASKESIYEQYF. DNA of the CDR3: TGTGCCAGCAAAGAGAGTATCTACGAGCAGTACTTC.